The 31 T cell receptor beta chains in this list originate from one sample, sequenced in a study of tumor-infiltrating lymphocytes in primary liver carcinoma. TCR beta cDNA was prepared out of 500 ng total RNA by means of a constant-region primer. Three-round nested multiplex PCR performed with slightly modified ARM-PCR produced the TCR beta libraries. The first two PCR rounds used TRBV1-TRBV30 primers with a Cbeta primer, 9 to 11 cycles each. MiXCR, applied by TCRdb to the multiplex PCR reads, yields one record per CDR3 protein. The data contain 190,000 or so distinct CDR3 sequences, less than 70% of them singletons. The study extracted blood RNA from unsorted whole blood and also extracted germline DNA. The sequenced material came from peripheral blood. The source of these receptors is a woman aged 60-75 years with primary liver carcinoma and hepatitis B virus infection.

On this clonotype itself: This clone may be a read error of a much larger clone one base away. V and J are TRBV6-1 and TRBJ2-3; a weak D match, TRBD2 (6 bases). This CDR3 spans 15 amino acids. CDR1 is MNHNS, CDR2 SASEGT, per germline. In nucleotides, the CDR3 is TGTACCAGCAGCGCAACTAGCCACGGCACAGATACGCAGTATTTT. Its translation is CTSSATSHGTDTQYF.

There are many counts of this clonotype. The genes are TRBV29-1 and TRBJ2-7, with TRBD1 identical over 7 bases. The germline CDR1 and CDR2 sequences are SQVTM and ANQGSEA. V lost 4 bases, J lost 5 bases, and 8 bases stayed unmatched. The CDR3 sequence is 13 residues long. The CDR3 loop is CSVAPTGLHEQYF. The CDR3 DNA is TGCAGCGTTGCCCCGACAGGGCTCCACGAGCAGTACTTC.

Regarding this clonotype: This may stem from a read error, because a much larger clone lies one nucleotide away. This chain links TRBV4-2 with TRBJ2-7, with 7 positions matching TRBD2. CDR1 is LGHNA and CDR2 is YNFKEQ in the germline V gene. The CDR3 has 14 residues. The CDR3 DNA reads TGTGTCAGCAGCCAAATGCTGGGGGGGTACGAGCAGTACTTC. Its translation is CVSSQMLGGYEQYF.

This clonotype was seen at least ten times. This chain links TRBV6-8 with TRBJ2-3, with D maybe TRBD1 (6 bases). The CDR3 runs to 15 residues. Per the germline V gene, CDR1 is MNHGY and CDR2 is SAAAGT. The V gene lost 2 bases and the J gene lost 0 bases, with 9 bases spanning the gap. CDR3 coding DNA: TGTGCCAGCAGTTACAGGACAGAGAGCACAGATACGCAGTATTTT. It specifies CASSYRTESTDTQYF.

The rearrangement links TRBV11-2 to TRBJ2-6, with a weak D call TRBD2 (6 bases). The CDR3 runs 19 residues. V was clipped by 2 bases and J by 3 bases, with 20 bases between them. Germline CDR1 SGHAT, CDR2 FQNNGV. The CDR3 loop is CASSLLRGRIPYGANVLTF. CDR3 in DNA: TGTGCCAGCAGCTTACTGCGGGGCAGGATACCCTATGGGGCCAACGTCCTGACTTTC.

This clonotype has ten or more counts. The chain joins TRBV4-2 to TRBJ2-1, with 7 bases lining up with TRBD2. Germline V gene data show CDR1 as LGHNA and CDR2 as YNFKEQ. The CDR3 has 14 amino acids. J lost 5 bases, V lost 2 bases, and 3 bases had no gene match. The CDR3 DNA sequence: TGTGCCAGCAGCCAAACGGGACTAAACAATGAGCAGTTCTTC. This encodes CASSQTGLNNEQFF.

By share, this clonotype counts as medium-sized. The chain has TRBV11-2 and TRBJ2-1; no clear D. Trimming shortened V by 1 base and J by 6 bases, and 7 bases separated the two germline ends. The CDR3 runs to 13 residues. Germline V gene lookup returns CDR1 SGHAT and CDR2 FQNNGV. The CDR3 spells CASSLGPSNEQFF. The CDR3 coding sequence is TGTGCCAGCAGCTTAGGCCCGTCCAATGAGCAGTTCTTC.

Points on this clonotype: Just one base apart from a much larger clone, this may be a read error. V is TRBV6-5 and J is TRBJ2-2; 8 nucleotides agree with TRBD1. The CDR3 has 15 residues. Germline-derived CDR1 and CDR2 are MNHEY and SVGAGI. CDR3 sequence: CAGSTQGANTGELFF. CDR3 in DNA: TGTGCCGGCAGTACCCAGGGGGCTAATACCGGGGAGCTGTTTTTT.

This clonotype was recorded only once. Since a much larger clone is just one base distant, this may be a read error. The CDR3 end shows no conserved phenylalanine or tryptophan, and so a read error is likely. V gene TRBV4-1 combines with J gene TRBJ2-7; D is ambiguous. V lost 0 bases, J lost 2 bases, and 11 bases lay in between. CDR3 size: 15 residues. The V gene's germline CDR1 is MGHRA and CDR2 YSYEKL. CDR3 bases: TGCGCCAGCAGCCAAGAATCCGGACGGACCTACGAGCAGTACTTA. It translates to CASSQESGRTYEQYL.

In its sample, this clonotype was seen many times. CDR3 nucleotides: TGTGCCAGCAGTCCGACTATGTACCCCTACAATGAGCAGTTCTTC. Encoded protein: CASSPTMYPYNEQFF. The gene calls are TRBV7-9 and TRBJ2-1; possibly TRBD2 for D (5 bases). V was trimmed by 6 bases and J by 2 bases, leaving 14 bases between them. Germline lookup yields CDR1 SEHNR and CDR2 FQNEAQ (reference sequence). This CDR3 comprises 15 residues. Combining the CDR3 with reference TRBV7-9 and TRBJ2-1 gives the whole variable domain DTGVSQNPRHKITKRGQNVTFRCDPISEHNRLYWYRQTLGQGPEFLTYFQNEAQLEKSRLLSDRFSAERPKGSFSTLEIQRTEQGDSAMYLCASSPTMYPYNEQFFGPGTRLTVL.

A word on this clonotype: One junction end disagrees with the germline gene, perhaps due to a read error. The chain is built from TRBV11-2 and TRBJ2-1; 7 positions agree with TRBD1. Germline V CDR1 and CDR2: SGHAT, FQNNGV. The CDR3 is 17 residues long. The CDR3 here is CASSLEGYRGSYNEQLF. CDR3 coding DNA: TGTGCCAGCAGCTTAGAGGGGTACAGGGGATCCTACAATGAGCAGTTATTC.

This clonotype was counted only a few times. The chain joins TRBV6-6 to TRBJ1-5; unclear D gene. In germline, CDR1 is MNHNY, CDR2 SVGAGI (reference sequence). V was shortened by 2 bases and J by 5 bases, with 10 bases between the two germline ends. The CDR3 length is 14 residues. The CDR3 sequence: CASSYGSIYQPQHF. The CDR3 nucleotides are TGTGCCAGCAGTTACGGGTCAATTTATCAGCCCCAGCATTTT.

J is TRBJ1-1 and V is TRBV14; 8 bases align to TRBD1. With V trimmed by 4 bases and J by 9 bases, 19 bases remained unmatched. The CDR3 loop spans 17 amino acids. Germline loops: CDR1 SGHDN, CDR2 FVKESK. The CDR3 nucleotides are TGTGCCAGCAGCCCCAACCGACTGAGCAGGGGGCAAGAGAAAGCTTTCTTT. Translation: CASSPNRLSRGQEKAFF. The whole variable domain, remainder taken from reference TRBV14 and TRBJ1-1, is EAGVTQFPSHSVIEKGQTVTLRCDPISGHDNLYWYRRVMGKEIKFLLHFVKESKQDESGMPNNRFLAERTGGTYSTLKVQPAELEDSGVYFCASSPNRLSRGQEKAFFGQGTRLTVV.

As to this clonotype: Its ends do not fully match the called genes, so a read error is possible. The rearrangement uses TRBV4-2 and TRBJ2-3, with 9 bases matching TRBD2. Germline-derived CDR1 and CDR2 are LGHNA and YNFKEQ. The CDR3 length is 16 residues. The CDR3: CAGSQETSGSTDTQYF. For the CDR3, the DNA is TGTGCCGGCAGCCAAGAGACTAGCGGTAGCACAGATACGCAGTATTTT.

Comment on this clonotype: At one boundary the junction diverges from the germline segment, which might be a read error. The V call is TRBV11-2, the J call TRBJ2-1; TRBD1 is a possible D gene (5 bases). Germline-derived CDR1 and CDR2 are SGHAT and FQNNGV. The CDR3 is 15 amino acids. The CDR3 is CASSSGARANNKQFF. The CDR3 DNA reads TGTGCCAGCAGCTCTGGGGCTCGAGCTAACAATAAGCAGTTCTTC.

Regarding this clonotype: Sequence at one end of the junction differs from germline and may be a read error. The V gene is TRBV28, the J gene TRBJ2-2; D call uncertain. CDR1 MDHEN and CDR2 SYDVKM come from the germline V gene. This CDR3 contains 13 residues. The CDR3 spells CTSTPGVWEELFF. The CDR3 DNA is TGTACCAGCACCCCGGGCGTTTGGGAGGAGCTGTTTTTT. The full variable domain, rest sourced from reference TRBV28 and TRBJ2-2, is DVKVTQSSRYLVKRTGEKVFLECVQDMDHENMFWYRQDPGLGLRLIYFSYDVKMKEKGDIPEGYSVSREKKERFSLILESASTNQTSMYLCTSTPGVWEELFFGEGSRLTVL.

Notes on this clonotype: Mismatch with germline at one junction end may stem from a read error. The CDR3 protein is CANSLGWGDTQYF. Written as DNA, the CDR3 is TGTGCCAACAGCTTAGGATGGGGGGATACGCAGTATTTT. J is TRBJ2-3 and V is TRBV11-2; D may match TRBD1 or TRBD2 (5 bases each). CDR3 length: 13 amino acids. From germline, CDR1 is SGHAT and CDR2 FQNNGV.

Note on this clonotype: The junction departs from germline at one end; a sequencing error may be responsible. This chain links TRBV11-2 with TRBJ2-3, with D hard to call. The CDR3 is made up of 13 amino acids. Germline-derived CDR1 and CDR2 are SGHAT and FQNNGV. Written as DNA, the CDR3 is TGTGCAAGCAGCTTATATCGAGATGAGGTGCATTATTTT. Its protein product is CASSLYRDEVHYF.

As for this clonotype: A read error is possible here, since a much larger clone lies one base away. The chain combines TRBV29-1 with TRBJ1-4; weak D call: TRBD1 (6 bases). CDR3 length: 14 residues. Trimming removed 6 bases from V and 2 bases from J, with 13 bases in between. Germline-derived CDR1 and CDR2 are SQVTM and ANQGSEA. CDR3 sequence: CSVERQETNEKLFF. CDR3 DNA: TGCAGCGTAGAAAGACAGGAGACTAATGAAAAACTGTTTTTT.

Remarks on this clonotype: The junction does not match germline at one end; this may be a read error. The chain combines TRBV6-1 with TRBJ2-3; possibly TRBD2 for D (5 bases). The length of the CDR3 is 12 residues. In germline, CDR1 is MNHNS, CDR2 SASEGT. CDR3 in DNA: TGTGCCAGCAGGGCTAGCATAGATACGCAGTATTTT. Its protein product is CASRASIDTQYF.

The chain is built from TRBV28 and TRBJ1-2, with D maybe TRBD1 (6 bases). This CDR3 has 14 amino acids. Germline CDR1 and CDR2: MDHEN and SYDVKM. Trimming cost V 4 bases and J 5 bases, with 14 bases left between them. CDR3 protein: CASSSKGGVYGYTF. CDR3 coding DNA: TGTGCCAGCAGTTCAAAAGGGGGGGTATATGGCTACACCTTC.

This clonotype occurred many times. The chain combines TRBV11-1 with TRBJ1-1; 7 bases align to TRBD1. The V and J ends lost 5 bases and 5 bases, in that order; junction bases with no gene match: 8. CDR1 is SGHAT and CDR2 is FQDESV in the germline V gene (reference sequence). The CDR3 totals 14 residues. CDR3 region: CASSPRQGGTEAFF. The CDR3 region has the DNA TGTGCCAGCAGCCCACGACAGGGAGGGACTGAAGCTTTCTTT.

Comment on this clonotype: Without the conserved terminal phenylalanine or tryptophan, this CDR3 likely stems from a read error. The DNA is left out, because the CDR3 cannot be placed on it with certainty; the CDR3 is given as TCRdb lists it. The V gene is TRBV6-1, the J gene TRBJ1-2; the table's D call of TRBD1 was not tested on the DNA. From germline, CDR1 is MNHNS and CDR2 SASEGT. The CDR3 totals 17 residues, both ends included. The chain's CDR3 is CASSEYSAGGSPYGYTL.

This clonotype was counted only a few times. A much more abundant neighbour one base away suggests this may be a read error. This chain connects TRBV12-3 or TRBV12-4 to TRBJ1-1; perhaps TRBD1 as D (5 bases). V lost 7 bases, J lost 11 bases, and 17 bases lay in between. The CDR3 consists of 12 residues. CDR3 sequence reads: CASMRGTGVAFF. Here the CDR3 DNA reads TGTGCCAGCATGCGGGGGACGGGCGTGGCTTTCTTT.

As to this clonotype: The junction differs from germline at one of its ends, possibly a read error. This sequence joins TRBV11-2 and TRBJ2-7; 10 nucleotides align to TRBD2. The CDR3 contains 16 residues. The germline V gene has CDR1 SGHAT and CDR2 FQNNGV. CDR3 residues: CVSSPPGLAGEGEQYF. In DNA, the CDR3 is TGTGTCAGCAGTCCCCCGGGGCTAGCGGGAGAAGGGGAGCAGTACTTC.

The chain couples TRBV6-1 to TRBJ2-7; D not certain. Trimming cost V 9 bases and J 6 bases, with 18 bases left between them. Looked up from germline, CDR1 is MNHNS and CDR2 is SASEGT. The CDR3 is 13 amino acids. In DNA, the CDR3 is TGTGCCAGTACTGAGCTGGCTGTTACCGAGCAGTACTTC. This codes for CASTELAVTEQYF.

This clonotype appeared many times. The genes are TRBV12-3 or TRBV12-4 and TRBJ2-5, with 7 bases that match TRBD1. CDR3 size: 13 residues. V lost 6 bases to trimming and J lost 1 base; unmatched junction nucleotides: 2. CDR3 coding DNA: TGTGCCAGCAGGCAGGGGGTCCAAGAGACCCAGTACTTC. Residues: CASRQGVQETQYF.

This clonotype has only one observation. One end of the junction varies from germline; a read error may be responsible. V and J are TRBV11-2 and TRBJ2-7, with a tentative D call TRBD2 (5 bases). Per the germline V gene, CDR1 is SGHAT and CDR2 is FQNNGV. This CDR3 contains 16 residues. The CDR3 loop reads CARSLGITAVDGEQYF. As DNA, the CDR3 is TGTGCCCGCAGTTTAGGGATCACAGCGGTGGATGGGGAGCAGTACTTC. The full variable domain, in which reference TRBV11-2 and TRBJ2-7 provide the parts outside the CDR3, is EAGVAQSPRYKIIEKRQSVAFWCNPISGHATLYWYQQILGQGPKLLIQFQNNGVVDDSQLPKDRFSAERLKGVDSTLKIQPAKLEDSAVYLCARSLGITAVDGEQYFGPGTRLTVT.

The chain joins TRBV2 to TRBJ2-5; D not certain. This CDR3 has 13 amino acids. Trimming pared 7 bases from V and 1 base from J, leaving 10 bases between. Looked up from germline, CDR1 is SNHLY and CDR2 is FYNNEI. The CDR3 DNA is TGTGCCAGCATTGCTCAGCGCCAAGAGACCCAGTACTTC. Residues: CASIAQRQETQYF.

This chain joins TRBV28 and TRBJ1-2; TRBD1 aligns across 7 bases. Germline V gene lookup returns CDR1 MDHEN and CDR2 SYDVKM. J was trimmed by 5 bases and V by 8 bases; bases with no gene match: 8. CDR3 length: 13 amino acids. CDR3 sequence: CASGRQGSYGYTF. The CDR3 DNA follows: TGTGCCAGCGGGCGACAGGGTTCATATGGCTACACCTTC.

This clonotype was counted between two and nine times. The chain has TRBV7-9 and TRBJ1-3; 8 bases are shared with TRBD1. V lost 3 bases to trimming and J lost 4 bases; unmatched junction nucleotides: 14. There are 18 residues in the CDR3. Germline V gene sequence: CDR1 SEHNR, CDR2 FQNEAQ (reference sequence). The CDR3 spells CASSFSTGAWLKGNTIYF. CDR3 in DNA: TGTGCCAGCAGCTTCTCGACAGGGGCTTGGTTAAAAGGAAACACCATATATTTT.